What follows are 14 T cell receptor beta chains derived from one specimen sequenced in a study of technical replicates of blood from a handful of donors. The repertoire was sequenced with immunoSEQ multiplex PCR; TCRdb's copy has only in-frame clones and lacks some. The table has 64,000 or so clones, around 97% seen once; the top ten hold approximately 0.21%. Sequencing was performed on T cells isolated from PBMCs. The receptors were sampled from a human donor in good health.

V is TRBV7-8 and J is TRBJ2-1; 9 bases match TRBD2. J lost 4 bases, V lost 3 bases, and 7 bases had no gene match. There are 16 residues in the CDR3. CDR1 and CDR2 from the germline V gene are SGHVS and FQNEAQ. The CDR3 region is CASSLERGDIYNEQFF. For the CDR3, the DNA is TGTGCCAGCAGCTTGGAGCGGGGGGACATTTACAATGAGCAGTTCTTC.

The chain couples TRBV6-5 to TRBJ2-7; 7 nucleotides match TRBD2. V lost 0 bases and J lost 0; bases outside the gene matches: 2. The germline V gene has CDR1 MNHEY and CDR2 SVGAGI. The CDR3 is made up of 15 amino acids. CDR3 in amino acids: CASSYSGGSSYEQYF. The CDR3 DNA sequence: TGTGCCAGCAGTTACTCCGGCGGGAGCTCCTACGAGCAGTACTTC.

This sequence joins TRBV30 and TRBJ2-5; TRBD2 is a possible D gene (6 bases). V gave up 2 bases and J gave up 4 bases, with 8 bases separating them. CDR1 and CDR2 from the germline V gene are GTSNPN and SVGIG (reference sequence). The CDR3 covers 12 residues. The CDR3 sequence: CAWSSGGETQYF. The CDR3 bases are TGTGCCTGGAGTTCCGGGGGAGAGACCCAGTACTTC.

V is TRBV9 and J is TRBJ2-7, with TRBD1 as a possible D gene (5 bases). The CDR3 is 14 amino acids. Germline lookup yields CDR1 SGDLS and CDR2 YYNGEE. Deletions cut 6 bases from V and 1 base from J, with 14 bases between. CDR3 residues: CASTPGLGSYEQYF. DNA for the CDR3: TGTGCCAGCACCCCAGGGTTAGGTTCCTACGAGCAGTACTTC. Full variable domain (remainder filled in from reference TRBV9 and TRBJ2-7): DSGVTQTPKHLITATGQRVTLRCSPRSGDLSVYWYQQSLDQGLQFLIQYYNGEERAKGNILERFSAQQFPDLHSELNLSSLELGDSALYFCASTPGLGSYEQYFGPGTRLTVT.

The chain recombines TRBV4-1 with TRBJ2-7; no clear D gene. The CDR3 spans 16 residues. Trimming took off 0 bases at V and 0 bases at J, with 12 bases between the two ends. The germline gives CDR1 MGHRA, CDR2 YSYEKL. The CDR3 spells CASSQEAPPSSYEQYF. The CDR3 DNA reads TGCGCCAGCAGCCAAGAAGCCCCCCCGAGCTCCTACGAGCAGTACTTC.

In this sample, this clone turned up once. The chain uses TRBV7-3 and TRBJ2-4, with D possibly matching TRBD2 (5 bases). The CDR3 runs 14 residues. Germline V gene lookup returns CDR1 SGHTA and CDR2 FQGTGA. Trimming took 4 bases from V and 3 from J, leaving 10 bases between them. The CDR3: CASSSSGNKNIQYF. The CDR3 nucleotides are TGTGCCAGCAGCTCCTCCGGGAACAAAAACATTCAGTACTTC.

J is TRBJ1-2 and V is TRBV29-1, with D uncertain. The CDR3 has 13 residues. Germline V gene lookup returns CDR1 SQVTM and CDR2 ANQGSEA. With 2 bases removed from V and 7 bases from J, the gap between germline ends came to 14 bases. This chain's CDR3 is CSVEKEGGGGYTF. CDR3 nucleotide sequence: TGCAGCGTTGAAAAGGAGGGAGGCGGTGGCTACACCTTC. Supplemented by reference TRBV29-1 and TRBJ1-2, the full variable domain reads SAVISQKPSRDICQRGTSLTIQCQVDSQVTMMFWYRQQPGQSLTLIATANQGSEATYESGFVIDKFPISRPNLTFSTLTVSNMSPEDSSIYLCSVEKEGGGGYTFGSGTRLTVV.

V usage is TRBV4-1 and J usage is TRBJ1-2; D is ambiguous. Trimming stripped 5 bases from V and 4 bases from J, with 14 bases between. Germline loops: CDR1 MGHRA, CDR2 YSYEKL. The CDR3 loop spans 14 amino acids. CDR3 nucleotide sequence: TGCGCCAGCAGCTTATCCGACGGGGTCTATGGCTACACCTTC. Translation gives CASSLSDGVYGYTF.

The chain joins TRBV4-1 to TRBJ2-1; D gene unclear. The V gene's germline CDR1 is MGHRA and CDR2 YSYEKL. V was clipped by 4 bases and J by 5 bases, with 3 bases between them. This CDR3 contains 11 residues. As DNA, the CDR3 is TGCGCCAGCAGCCTTAACAATGAGCAGTTCTTC. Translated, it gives CASSLNNEQFF.

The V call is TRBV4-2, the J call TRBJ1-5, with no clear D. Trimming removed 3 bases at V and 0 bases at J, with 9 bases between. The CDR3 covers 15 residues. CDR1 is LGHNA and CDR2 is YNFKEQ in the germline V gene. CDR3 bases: TGTGCCAGCAGCCAGGAAAACTATAGCAATCAGCCCCAGCATTTT. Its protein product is CASSQENYSNQPQHF.

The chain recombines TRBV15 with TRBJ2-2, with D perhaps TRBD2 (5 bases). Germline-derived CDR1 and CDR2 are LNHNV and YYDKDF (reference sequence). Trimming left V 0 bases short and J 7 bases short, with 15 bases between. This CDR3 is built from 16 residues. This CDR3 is CATSRDISVGNGELFF. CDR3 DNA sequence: TGTGCCACCAGCAGAGATATTAGCGTGGGCAACGGGGAGCTGTTTTTT. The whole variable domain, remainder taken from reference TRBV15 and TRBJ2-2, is DAMVIQNPRYQVTQFGKPVTLSCSQTLNHNVMYWYQQKSSQAPKLLFHYYDKDFNNEADTPDNFQSRRPNTSFCFLDIRSPGLGDTAMYLCATSRDISVGNGELFFGEGSRLTVL.

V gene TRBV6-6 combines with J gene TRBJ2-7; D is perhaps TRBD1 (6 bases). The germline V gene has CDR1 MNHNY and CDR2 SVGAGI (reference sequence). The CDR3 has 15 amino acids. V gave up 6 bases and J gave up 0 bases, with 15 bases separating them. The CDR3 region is CASRPPTGSSYEQYF. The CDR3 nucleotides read TGTGCCAGCAGGCCACCCACAGGGAGCTCCTACGAGCAGTACTTC.

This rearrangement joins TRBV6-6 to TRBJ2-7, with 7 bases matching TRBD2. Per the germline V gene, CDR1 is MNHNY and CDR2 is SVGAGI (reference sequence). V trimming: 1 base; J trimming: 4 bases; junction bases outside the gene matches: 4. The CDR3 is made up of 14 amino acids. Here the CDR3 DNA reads TGTGCCAGCAGTTACTTGGGGAGGGAGTACGAGCAGTACTTC. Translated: CASSYLGREYEQYF.

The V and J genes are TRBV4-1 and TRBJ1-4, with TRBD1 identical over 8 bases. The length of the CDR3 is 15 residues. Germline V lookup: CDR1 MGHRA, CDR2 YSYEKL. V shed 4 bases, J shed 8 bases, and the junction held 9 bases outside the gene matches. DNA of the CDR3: TGCGCCAGCAGCCGGCCGCCGGACAGGGAGGAAAAACTGTTTTTT. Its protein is CASSRPPDREEKLFF.